This T cell receptor beta chain was obtained from a study of shared clonotypes between healthy human individuals. The repertoire was sequenced with immunoSEQ multiplex PCR; TCRdb's copy has only in-frame clones and lacks some. The data contain about 2 million clones, roughly 95% of them singletons. The CDR3 spans 10 residues. Germline V gene lookup returns CDR1 SQVTM and CDR2 ANQGSEA. With 7 bases removed from V and 2 bases from J, the gap between germline ends came to 6 bases. The naive CD8 fraction comprised CD45RO-negative cells positively selected for CCR7 and excluded terminally differentiated effector memory CD45RA+ cells.

The chain has TRBV29-1 and TRBJ2-7; D gene unclear. This clonotype was obtained from a man aged 18 to 29 in good health. Sequencing input: naive CD8+ T cells sorted from blood. As DNA, the CDR3 is TGCAGCGGGTCTACCTACGAGCAGTACTTC. Translating gives CSGSTYEQYF.